A selection of T cell receptor beta chains follows, all from one sample in a study of T cell responses to AZD1222 COVID-19 vaccine. TCRdb's table, derived via immunoSEQ multiplex PCR, lists solely in-frame clones and lacks some. The sample has about 180,000 clones, over 85% seen once; the top ten hold approximately 0.98%. The input for sequencing was peripheral blood, taken 28 days after the second dose of the MenACWY control vaccine. The receptors here all came from an adult who received the MenACWY meningococcal vaccine as a control. The CDR3 runs from the conserved cysteine through the conserved F or W. The order of the fields is J gene, V gene, D gene, clone size, CDR3 DNA, CDR3 protein. The D gene is left open where the match is weak. The listing skips clone size in some rows; elsewhere it reads once, few, many or a size class.

>TRBJ1-1|TRBV2|TRBD1|-
TGTGCCAGCGCTGGACAGGGAAGCACTGAAGCTTTCTTT
CASAGQGSTEAFF
>TRBJ1-4|TRBV6-1|-|-
TGTGCCAGCAGTGAAAGGAAAGCGTGGGAAAAACTGTTTTTT
CASSERKAWEKLFF
>TRBJ1-1|TRBV28|TRBD1|-
TGTGCCAGCAGTCCGCCTGCAGGGGGCTGGGTAGCTTTCTTT
CASSPPAGGWVAFF
>TRBJ1-1|TRBV7-8|-|-
TGTGCCAGCAGCTTAAGTGACCAAGAAGCTTTCTTT
CASSLSDQEAFF
>TRBJ1-1|TRBV12-5|TRBD1|-
TGTGCTAGTGGTGCCGGGACAGGGTATAACACTGAAGCTTTCTTT
CASGAGTGYNTEAFF
>TRBJ1-1|TRBV5-1|TRBD1|-
TGCGCCAGCAGCCCGACAGGGGGGCCTGTTGAAGCTTTCTTT
CASSPTGGPVEAFF
>TRBJ1-6|TRBV28|-|-
TGTGCCAGCAGTTTAGGGCTCTCTAATTCACCCCTCCACTTT
CASSLGLSNSPLHF
>TRBJ2-1|TRBV6-5|-|once
TGTGCCAGCAGTCCTCGGCGCCCCGCTCAGAATGAGCAGTTCTTC
CASSPRRPAQNEQFF
>TRBJ1-2|TRBV25-1|-|-
TGTGCCAGCAGTGCTTCGGGTTGGGGTGGCTACACCTTC
CASSASGWGGYTF
>TRBJ1-6|TRBV5-1|TRBD1|-
TGCGCCAGCAGCGACAGGGGTGAGTCACCCCTCCACTTT
CASSDRGESPLHF
>TRBJ2-3|TRBV18|TRBD2|-
TGTGCCAGCTCACCAGTAGCGGGGGACACAGATACGCAGTATTTT
CASSPVAGDTDTQYF
>TRBJ1-3|TRBV6-5|TRBD1|-
TGTGCCAGATCCCAGGGGGAGGGAAACACCATATATTTT
CARSQGEGNTIYF
>TRBJ1-1|TRBV19|-|-
TGTGCCAGTAAAGCGCAGGGGAACACTGAAGCTTTCTTT
CASKAQGNTEAFF
>TRBJ2-7|TRBV5-1|-|-
TGCGCCAGCAGCCGGGAACCGGGCCCTTACGAGCAGTACTTC
CASSREPGPYEQYF
>TRBJ1-3|TRBV18|-|-
TGTGCCAGCTCACGGACAAATGGAAACACCATATATTTT
CASSRTNGNTIYF
>TRBJ1-1|TRBV5-1|-|-
TGCGCCAGCAGGTTGGGGGATAATGGGAGTCGAGCTTTCTTT
CASRLGDNGSRAFF
>TRBJ2-7|TRBV5-6|TRBD1|once
TGTGCCAGCAGCCCCTTTGGGACAGGGGCGTCCTACGAGCAGTACTTC
CASSPFGTGASYEQYF
>TRBJ1-1|TRBV9|-|-
TGTGCCAGCAGCGTAGAGGCGGGGAACACTGAAGCTTTCTTT
CASSVEAGNTEAFF
>TRBJ2-7|TRBV9|TRBD1|once
TGTGCCAGCAGCGTAGGGGGGACAGGTTCCTACGAGCAGTACTTC
CASSVGGTGSYEQYF
>TRBJ2-5|TRBV5-1|TRBD1|-
TGCGCCACCTCGAGGACAGGTCAAGAGACCCAGTACTTC
CATSRTGQETQYF
>TRBJ1-2|TRBV30|TRBD1|-
TGTGCCGGACGGGGACAGGGGGCCGGTGGCTACACCTTC
CAGRGQGAGGYTF
>TRBJ2-1|TRBV2|-|-
TGTGCCAGCAGTGTAGACAATGAGCAGTTCTTC
CASSVDNEQFF
>TRBJ2-2|TRBV2|TRBD2|-
TGTGCCAGCAGTTCTAGCGGGCTGCTCGGGGAGCTGTTTTTT
CASSSSGLLGELFF
>TRBJ1-5|TRBV9|-|-
TGTGCCAGCAGCGTAGGCGTGGGTGGAAGCAATCAGCCCCAGCATTTT
CASSVGVGGSNQPQHF
>TRBJ2-7|TRBV10-3|TRBD1|-
TGTGCCATCAGTGCGGACAGGGGAGACTACGAGCAGTACTTC
CAISADRGDYEQYF
>TRBJ1-2|TRBV1|-|-
TGCACCAGCAGCCCCCCGCAGTACACTAACTATGGCTACACCTTC
CTSSPPQYTNYGYTF
>TRBJ2-1|TRBV2|-|-
TGTGCCAGCGGTGACTACAATGAGCAGTTCTTC
CASGDYNEQFF
>TRBJ1-4|TRBV2|-|-
TGTGCCAGCAGCCTCCGAGGGGATGAAAAACTGTTTTTT
CASSLRGDEKLFF
>TRBJ1-5|TRBV29-1|-|-
TGCAGCGTTGGAGGGGGAGGGGGCAATCAGCCCCAGCATTTT
CSVGGGGGNQPQHF
>TRBJ2-7|TRBV9|-|-
TGTGCCAGCAGCGTAGAGGATGGGAGTCTCTACGAGCAGTACTTC
CASSVEDGSLYEQYF